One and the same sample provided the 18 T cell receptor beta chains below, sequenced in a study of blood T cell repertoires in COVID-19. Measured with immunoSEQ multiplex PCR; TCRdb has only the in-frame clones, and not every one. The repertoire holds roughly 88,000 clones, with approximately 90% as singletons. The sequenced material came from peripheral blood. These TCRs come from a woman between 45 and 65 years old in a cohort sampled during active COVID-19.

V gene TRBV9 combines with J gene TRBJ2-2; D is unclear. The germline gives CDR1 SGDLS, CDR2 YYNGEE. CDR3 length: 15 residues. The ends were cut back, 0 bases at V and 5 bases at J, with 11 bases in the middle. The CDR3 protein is CASSVAPLRTGELFF. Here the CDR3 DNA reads TGTGCCAGCAGCGTAGCCCCCCTGAGGACCGGGGAGCTGTTTTTT.

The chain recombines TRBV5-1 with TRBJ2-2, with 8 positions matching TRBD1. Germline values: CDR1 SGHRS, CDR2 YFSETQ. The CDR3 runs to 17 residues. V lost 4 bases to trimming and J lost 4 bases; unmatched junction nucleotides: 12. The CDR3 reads CASSPEGAGGITGELFF. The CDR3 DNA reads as TGCGCCAGCAGCCCCGAAGGCGCAGGGGGCATCACCGGGGAGCTGTTTTTT.

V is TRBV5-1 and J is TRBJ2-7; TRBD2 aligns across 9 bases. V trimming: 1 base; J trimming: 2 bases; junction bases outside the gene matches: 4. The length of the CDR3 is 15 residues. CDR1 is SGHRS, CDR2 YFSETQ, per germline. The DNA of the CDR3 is TGCGCCAGCAGCTTGTCTGCGGGGGGGACCTACGAGCAGTACTTC. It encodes CASSLSAGGTYEQYF.

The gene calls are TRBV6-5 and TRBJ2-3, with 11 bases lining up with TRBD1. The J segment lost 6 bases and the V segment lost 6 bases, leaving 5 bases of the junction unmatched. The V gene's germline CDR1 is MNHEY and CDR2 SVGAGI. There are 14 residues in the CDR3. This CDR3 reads CASRTGQGADTQYF. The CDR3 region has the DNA TGTGCCAGCAGGACCGGACAGGGGGCCGATACGCAGTATTTT.

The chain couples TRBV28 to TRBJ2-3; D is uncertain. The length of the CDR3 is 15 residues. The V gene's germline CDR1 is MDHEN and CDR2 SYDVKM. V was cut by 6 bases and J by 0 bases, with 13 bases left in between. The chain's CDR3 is CASSPKLSSTDTQYF. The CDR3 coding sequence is TGTGCCAGCAGCCCAAAGCTCTCCAGCACAGATACGCAGTATTTT.

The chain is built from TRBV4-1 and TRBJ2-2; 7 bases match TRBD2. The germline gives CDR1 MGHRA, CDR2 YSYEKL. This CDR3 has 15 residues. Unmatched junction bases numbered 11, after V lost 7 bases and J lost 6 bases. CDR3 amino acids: CASNYGGGRPGELFF. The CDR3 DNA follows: TGCGCCAGCAACTACGGCGGGGGACGTCCCGGGGAGCTGTTTTTT.

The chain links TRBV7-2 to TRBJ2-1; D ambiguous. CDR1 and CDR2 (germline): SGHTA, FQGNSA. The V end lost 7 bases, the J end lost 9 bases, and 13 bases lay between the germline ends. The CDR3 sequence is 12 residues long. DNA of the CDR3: TGTGCCAGCACCCTCCTTAATCCTGAGCAGTTCTTC. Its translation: CASTLLNPEQFF.

The CDR3 DNA reads TGTGCCAGCAGTTACTCGCGGACAGGGCGCTACGAGCAGTACTTC. Its translation: CASSYSRTGRYEQYF. The chain links TRBV6-5 to TRBJ2-7, with 8 bases aligning to TRBD1. Trimming removed 0 bases from V and 3 bases from J; junction bases left unmatched: 4. This CDR3 region has 15 residues. Per the germline V gene, CDR1 is MNHEY and CDR2 is SVGAGI.

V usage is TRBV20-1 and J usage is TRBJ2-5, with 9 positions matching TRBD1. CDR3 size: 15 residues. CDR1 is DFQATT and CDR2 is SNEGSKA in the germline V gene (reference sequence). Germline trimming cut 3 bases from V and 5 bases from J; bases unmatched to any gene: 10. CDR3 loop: CSASVRDRVWETQYF. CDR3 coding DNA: TGCAGTGCTAGTGTCCGGGACAGGGTTTGGGAGACCCAGTACTTC.

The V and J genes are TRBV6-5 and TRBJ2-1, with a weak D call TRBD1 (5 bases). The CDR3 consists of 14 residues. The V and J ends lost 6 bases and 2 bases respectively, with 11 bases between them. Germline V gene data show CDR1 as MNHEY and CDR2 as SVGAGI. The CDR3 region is CASRDTSPYNEQFF. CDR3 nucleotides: TGTGCCAGCAGGGACACTTCCCCCTACAATGAGCAGTTCTTC.

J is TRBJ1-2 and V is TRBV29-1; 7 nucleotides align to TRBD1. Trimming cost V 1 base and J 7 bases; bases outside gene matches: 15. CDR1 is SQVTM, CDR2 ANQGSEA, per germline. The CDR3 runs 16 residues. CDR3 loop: CSVEGKRDRALCGYTF. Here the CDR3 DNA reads TGCAGCGTTGAAGGCAAAAGGGACAGAGCTCTCTGTGGCTACACCTTC.

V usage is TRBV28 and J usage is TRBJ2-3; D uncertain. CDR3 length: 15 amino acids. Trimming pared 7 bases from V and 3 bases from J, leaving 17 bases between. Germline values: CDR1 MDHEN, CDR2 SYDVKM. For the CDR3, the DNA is TGTGCCAGCACCGAGGTGGTCCAAAGGACAGATACGCAGTATTTT. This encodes CASTEVVQRTDTQYF.

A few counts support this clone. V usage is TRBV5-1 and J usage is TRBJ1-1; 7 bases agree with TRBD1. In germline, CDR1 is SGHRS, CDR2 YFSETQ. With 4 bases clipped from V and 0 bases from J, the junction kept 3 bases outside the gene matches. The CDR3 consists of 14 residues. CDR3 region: CASSLTGMNTEAFF. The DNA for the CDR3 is TGCGCCAGCAGCCTGACAGGGATGAACACTGAAGCTTTCTTT.

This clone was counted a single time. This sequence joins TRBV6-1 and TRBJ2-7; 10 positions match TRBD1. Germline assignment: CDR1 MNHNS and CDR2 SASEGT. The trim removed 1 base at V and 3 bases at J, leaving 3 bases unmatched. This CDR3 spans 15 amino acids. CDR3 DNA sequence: TGTGCCAGCAGTGAAGTGGGACAGGGGCACTACGAGCAGTACTTC. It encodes CASSEVGQGHYEQYF.

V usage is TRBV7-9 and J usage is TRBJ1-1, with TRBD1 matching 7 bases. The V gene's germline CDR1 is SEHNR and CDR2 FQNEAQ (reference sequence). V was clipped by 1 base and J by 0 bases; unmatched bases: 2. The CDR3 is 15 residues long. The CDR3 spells CASSLGTGLNTEAFF. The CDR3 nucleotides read TGTGCCAGCAGCTTAGGGACAGGCTTGAACACTGAAGCTTTCTTT.

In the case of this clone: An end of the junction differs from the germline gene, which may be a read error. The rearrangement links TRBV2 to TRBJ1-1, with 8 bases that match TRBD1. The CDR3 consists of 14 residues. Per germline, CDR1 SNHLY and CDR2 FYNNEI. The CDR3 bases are TGTGCCAGCAGAGAAGCACAGGGGGACACTGAAGCTTTCTTT. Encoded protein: CASREAQGDTEAFF.

CDR3 residues: CASSPMTSGVYEQYF. CDR3 DNA: TGTGCCAGCTCACCAATGACTAGCGGGGTTTACGAGCAGTACTTC. V usage is TRBV18 and J usage is TRBJ2-7, with 11 bases lining up with TRBD2. J gave up 4 bases and V 2 bases, and 4 bases lay outside the gene matches. Germline loops: CDR1 KGHSH, CDR2 LQKENI. The CDR3 is made up of 15 amino acids.

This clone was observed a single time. The CDR3 DNA reads TGTGCCAGCAGCCGAGAGTTCTTC. This translates into CASSREFF. The rearrangement links TRBV14 to TRBJ2-1, with D unresolved. In germline, CDR1 is SGHDN, CDR2 FVKESK. This CDR3 contains 8 residues. Trimming cost V 4 bases and J 14 bases, with 3 bases left between them.